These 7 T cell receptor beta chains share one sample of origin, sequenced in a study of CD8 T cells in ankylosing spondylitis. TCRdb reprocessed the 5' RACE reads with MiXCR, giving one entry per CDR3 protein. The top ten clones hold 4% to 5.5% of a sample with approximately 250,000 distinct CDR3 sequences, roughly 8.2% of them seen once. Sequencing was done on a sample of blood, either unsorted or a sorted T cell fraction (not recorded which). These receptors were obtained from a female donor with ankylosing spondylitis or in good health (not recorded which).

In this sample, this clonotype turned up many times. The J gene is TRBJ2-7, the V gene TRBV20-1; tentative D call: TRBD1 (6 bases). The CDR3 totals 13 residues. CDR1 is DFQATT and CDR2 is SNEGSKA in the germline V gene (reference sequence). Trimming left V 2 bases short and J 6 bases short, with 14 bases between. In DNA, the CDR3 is TGCAGTGCTAGACTCCGAGGGGGAGTCGAGCAGTACTTC. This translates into CSARLRGGVEQYF.

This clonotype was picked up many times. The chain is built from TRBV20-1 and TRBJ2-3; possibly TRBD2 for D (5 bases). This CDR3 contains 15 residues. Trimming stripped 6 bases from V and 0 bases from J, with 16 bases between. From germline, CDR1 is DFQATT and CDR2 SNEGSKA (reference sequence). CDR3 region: CSAQRGGGSTDTQYF. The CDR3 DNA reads TGCAGTGCCCAAAGAGGCGGAGGAAGCACAGATACGCAGTATTTT.

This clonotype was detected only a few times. For the CDR3, the DNA is TGTGCCAGCATCGAGAAAGGGAACACCGGGGAGCTGTTTTTT. Residues: CASIEKGNTGELFF. V usage is TRBV7-9 and J usage is TRBJ2-2; D call uncertain. This CDR3 has 14 residues. V was clipped by 7 bases and J by 1 base, with 10 bases between them. Germline V gene sequence: CDR1 SEHNR, CDR2 FQNEAQ (reference sequence).

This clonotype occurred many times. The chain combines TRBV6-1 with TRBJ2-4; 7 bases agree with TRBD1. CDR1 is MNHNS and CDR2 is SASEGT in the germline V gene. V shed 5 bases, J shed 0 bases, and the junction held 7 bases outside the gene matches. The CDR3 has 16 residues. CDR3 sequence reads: CASSPGQVIAKNIQYF. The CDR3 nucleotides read TGTGCCAGCAGTCCAGGACAGGTGATAGCCAAAAACATTCAGTACTTC.

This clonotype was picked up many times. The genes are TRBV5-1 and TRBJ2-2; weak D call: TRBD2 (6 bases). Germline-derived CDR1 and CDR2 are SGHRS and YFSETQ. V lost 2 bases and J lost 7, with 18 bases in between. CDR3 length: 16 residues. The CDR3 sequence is CASSLTSLASGGELFF. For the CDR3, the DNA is TGCGCCAGCAGCTTAACGAGCCTAGCGTCAGGCGGGGAGCTGTTTTTT. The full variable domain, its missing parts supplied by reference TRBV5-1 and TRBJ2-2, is KAGVTQTPRYLIKTRGQQVTLSCSPISGHRSVSWYQQTPGQGLQFLFEYFSETQRNKGNFPGRFSGRQFSNSRSEMNVSTLELGDSALYLCASSLTSLASGGELFFGEGSRLTVL.

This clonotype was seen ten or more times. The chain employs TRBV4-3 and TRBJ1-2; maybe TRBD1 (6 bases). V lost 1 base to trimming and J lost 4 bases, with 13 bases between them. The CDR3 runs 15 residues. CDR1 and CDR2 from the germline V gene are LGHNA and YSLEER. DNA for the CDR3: TGCGCCAGCAGCCAAGCGTGGGGACAACCCTATGGCTACACCTTC. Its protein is CASSQAWGQPYGYTF.

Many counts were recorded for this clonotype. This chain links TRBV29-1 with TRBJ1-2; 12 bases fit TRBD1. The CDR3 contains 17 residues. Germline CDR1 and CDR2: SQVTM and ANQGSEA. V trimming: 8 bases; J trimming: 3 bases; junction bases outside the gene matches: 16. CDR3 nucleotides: TGCAGCCTTTACCTGCCTCTCGGGACAGGGGGCTACTATGGCTACACCTTC. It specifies CSLYLPLGTGGYYGYTF.